Below are 30 T cell receptor beta chains sequenced from a single sample in a study of molecular identifiers for immune sequencing clone quantification. One entry per CDR3 protein, called by TCRdb with MiXCR from the PCR reads. The table shows hundreds of thousands of distinct CDR3 sequences, with 25% occurring only once. Input material: naive CD8+ T cells from blood, with Jurkat cell RNA spiked in. As to subset: FACS-sorted CD8+CD4-CCR7+CD45RA+ naive T cells. Receptor source: a human donor in good health. Some libraries in this study had Jurkat cell RNA spiked in.

This clonotype has at least ten counts. CDR3 loop: CASIDRENTGELFF. For the CDR3, the DNA is TGTGCCAGCATCGACAGGGAGAACACCGGGGAGCTGTTTTTT. The chain uses TRBV28 and TRBJ2-2; 7 positions match TRBD1. J lost 1 base, V lost 7 bases, and 3 bases had no gene match. Per the germline V gene, CDR1 is MDHEN and CDR2 is SYDVKM. The CDR3 extends over 14 amino acids.

Regarding this clonotype: The junction departs from germline at one end; a sequencing error may be responsible. The rearrangement uses TRBV5-6 and TRBJ2-7; D might be TRBD1 or TRBD2, each matching 6 bases. Germline assignment: CDR1 SGHDT and CDR2 YYEEEE. The CDR3 is 16 residues long. CDR3 nucleotide sequence: TGTGCCAGCAGCTTGGGTTCGGGGGCGCACCCCTACGAGCAGTGCTTC. The encoded protein is CASSLGSGAHPYEQCF.

This clonotype was counted many times. This rearrangement joins TRBV2 to TRBJ1-1; 10 positions match TRBD1. V was pared by 4 bases and J by 9 bases, with 11 bases of the junction left unmatched. CDR1 is SNHLY, CDR2 FYNNEI, per germline. The CDR3 consists of 15 residues. The CDR3 protein is CASSGSLDRGLQAFF. DNA for the CDR3: TGTGCCAGCAGTGGAAGCCTCGACAGGGGGCTACAAGCTTTCTTT.

This clonotype was found many times. J is TRBJ1-1 and V is TRBV13; no reliable D call. V dropped 3 bases and J dropped 2 bases, with 7 bases sitting between them. The CDR3 runs 13 residues. Looked up from germline, CDR1 is PRHDT and CDR2 is FYEKMQ (reference sequence). The CDR3 DNA reads as TGTGCCAGCAGCTTTGTAGGAAACACTGAAGCTTTCTTT. This codes for CASSFVGNTEAFF.

To note about this clonotype: With a much larger clone just one base away, this may be a read error. The V call is TRBV6-6, the J call TRBJ2-3, with TRBD2 identical over 8 bases. V trimming: 5 bases; J trimming: 4 bases; junction bases outside the gene matches: 11. The CDR3 consists of 16 residues. Germline V gene sequence: CDR1 MNHNY, CDR2 SVGAGI (reference sequence). CDR3 sequence reads: CASSPNTAGGADTQYF. DNA of the CDR3: TGTGCCAGCAGTCCAAATACTGCGGGGGGCGCAGATACGCAGTATTTT.

For this clonotype: Given a much more abundant clone one base away, this may be a read error. The chain recombines TRBV4-3 with TRBJ1-5; D is undetermined. The CDR3 runs 16 residues. Trimming pared 0 bases from V and 0 bases from J, leaving 9 bases between. Germline lookup yields CDR1 LGHNA and CDR2 YSLEER. CDR3 residues: CASSQDYSISNQPQHF. For the CDR3, the DNA is TGCGCCAGCAGCCAAGATTACAGTATTAGCAATCAGCCCCAGCATTTT.

As regards this clonotype: One end of the junction varies from germline; a read error may be responsible. This chain links TRBV11-2 with TRBJ1-1; 7 positions match TRBD1. Per the germline V gene, CDR1 is SGHAT and CDR2 is FQNNGV. The CDR3 is 15 amino acids. The CDR3 nucleotides are TGTGCCAGCAGCCCCCTCAGACAGGGAGGAACTGCAGCTTTCTTT. This translates into CASSPLRQGGTAAFF. The full variable domain, its missing parts supplied by reference TRBV11-2 and TRBJ1-1, is EAGVAQSPRYKIIEKRQSVAFWCNPISGHATLYWYQQILGQGPKLLIQFQNNGVVDDSQLPKDRFSAERLKGVDSTLKIQPAKLEDSAVYLCASSPLRQGGTAAFFGQGTRLTVV.

This clonotype was seen repeatedly, ten times or more. The rearrangement links TRBV7-6 to TRBJ2-1; 10 bases agree with TRBD2. CDR1 SGHVS and CDR2 FNYEAQ come from the germline V gene. Germline trimming cut 5 bases from V and 5 bases from J; bases unmatched to any gene: 3. This CDR3 has 14 residues. This CDR3 reads CASSRTSGHNEQFF. CDR3 bases: TGTGCCAGCAGCCGGACTAGCGGCCACAATGAGCAGTTCTTC.

Remarks on this clonotype: Its ends do not fully match the called genes, so a read error is possible. The chain couples TRBV10-3 to TRBJ2-3; D is unclear. The CDR3 runs 13 residues. Germline V lookup: CDR1 ENHRY, CDR2 SYGVKD. The CDR3 DNA reads as TGTACCATCAGTGAGACAACTACAGATACGCAGTATTTT. Translation: CTISETTTDTQYF.

CDR3 sequence (DNA): TGTGCCAGCAGCTTAACCCCGGGACAGGGGCCCCCCGGGGAGCTGTTTTTT. This gives the protein CASSLTPGQGPPGELFF. V and J are TRBV7-6 and TRBJ2-2; 10 bases are a match to TRBD1. Germline lookup yields CDR1 SGHVS and CDR2 FNYEAQ. J gave up 6 bases and V 2 bases, and 9 bases lay outside the gene matches. CDR3 length equals 17 residues.

In its sample, this clonotype was seen a few times. V is TRBV23-1 and J is TRBJ2-1; the D is unclear. TRBV23-1 is sorted into the ORF group, with uncertain function. V lost 1 base and J lost 9, with 13 bases in between. The CDR3 runs 14 residues. The CDR3 protein is CASSQLSLIAEQFF. In DNA, the CDR3 is TGCGCCAGCAGTCAATTAAGTCTAATCGCTGAGCAGTTCTTC.

With respect to this clonotype: A junction end diverges from the germline sequence, so it may reflect a read error. V usage is TRBV5-6 and J usage is TRBJ2-7; D is unresolved. The CDR3 is 12 amino acids. Germline assignment: CDR1 SGHDT and CDR2 YYEEEE. The CDR3 is CAGSFLLGEQYF. For the CDR3, the DNA is TGTGCCGGCAGCTTTTTACTTGGCGAGCAGTACTTC.

In the case of this clonotype: A much more abundant neighbour one base away suggests this may be a read error. The CDR3 loop reads CPSSLDGGVDNQPQHF. DNA for the CDR3: TGTCCCAGCAGCTTAGACGGGGGCGTTGACAATCAGCCCCAGCATTTT. The chain uses TRBV7-9 and TRBJ1-5; D possibly corresponds to TRBD1 (6 bases). CDR1 SEHNR and CDR2 FQNEAQ come from the germline V gene (reference sequence). CDR3 length: 16 residues.

With regard to this clonotype: A read error may be the cause here, since a much bigger clone is one base away. The rearrangement links TRBV29-1 to TRBJ1-2; the D is unclear. CDR1 and CDR2 from the germline V gene are SQVTM and ANQGSEA. The CDR3 runs 12 residues. Deletions cut 6 bases from V and 3 bases from J, with 11 bases between. The CDR3 loop reads CSVGRVYYGYTF. DNA of the CDR3: TGCAGCGTCGGGCGGGTTTACTATGGCTACACCTTC.

The V call is TRBV6-2 or TRBV6-3, the J call TRBJ2-1; 11 nucleotides align to TRBD1. Germline lookup yields CDR1 MNHEY and CDR2 SVGEGT. The ends lost 5 bases at V and 7 bases at J; junction bases unmatched: 7. This CDR3 spans 15 amino acids. CDR3 coding DNA: TGTGCCAGCAGTACCCGGGACAGGGGGTCGAATGAGCAGTTCTTC. Encoded protein: CASSTRDRGSNEQFF.

The J gene is TRBJ2-1, the V gene TRBV19; no clear D gene. Germline CDR1 reads LNHDA; CDR2 reads SQIVND (reference sequence). This CDR3 region has 15 residues. V was pared by 3 bases and J by 2 bases, with 11 bases between. DNA of the CDR3: TGTGCCAGTAGTATGTTCACGGGCCCCTACAATGAGCAGTTCTTC. It translates to CASSMFTGPYNEQFF.

The chain joins TRBV7-9 to TRBJ2-1; D is possibly TRBD1 or TRBD2 (5 bases each). This CDR3 comprises 13 residues. Germline CDR1 SEHNR, CDR2 FQNEAQ (reference sequence). V was trimmed by 1 base and J by 9 bases, leaving 10 bases between them. The CDR3 bases are TGTGCCAGCAGCTTAGTTCCCGGGGCTGAGCAGTTCTTC. This translates into CASSLVPGAEQFF.

In the case of this clonotype: This may stem from a read error, because a much larger clone lies one nucleotide away. The V call is TRBV5-1, the J call TRBJ2-7; D is possibly TRBD2 (5 bases). The CDR3 covers 14 residues. The V gene's germline CDR1 is SGHRS and CDR2 YFSETQ. Trimming stripped 3 bases from V and 2 bases from J, with 12 bases between. The CDR3 loop reads CASSWARGTYEQYF. The CDR3 DNA sequence: TGCGCCAGCAGCTGGGCCCGGGGAACCTACGAGCAGTACTTC.

The sample holds a few counts of this clonotype. The gene calls are TRBV7-9 and TRBJ2-7; D perhaps matches TRBD1 (6 bases). Trimming took 5 bases from V and 4 from J, leaving 21 bases between them. CDR1 is SEHNR and CDR2 is FQNEAQ in the germline V gene (reference sequence). The CDR3 has 16 residues. DNA of the CDR3: TGTGCCAGCAGCCCTCAGGTACCGGGACAAATATACGAGCAGTACTTC. It translates to CASSPQVPGQIYEQYF. The variable domain in full, with the rest retrieved from reference TRBV7-9 and TRBJ2-7, is DTGVSQNPRHKITKRGQNVTFRCDPISEHNRLYWYRQTLGQGPEFLTYFQNEAQLEKSRLLSDRFSAERPKGSFSTLEIQRTEQGDSAMYLCASSPQVPGQIYEQYFGPGTRLTVT.

This clonotype has a count of ten or more. V gene TRBV7-9 combines with J gene TRBJ1-1; D is unclear. Germline assignment: CDR1 SEHNR and CDR2 FQNEAQ (reference sequence). V lost 3 bases to trimming and J lost 7 bases, with 9 bases between them. This CDR3 comprises 12 residues. The CDR3 region is CASSFSLDEAFF. DNA of the CDR3: TGTGCCAGCAGCTTCAGTTTGGATGAAGCTTTCTTT.

With respect to this clonotype: This may be a read error, as it is one base from a much larger clone. V usage is TRBV6-2 or TRBV6-3 and J usage is TRBJ1-1; no definite D call. The CDR3 contains 13 residues. Trimming removed 10 bases from V and 5 bases from J, with 17 bases in between. CDR1 and CDR2 (germline): MNHEY, SVGEGT. The CDR3 loop is CANRLGEVTEAFF. CDR3 nucleotides: TGTGCCAACCGTCTTGGGGAGGTAACTGAAGCTTTCTTT.

As concerns this clonotype: A clone one base away is much larger, so this may be a read error. The chain recombines TRBV5-1 with TRBJ2-7; 9 nucleotides line up with TRBD2. The CDR3 spans 14 residues. Germline-derived CDR1 and CDR2 are SGHRS and YFSETQ. The CDR3 coding sequence is TGCGCCAGCAGCTGGACTAGCGCAACCTACAAGCAGTACTTC. Translation gives CASSWTSATYKQYF.

The chain links TRBV4-3 to TRBJ2-5; 10 positions agree with TRBD1. The germline gives CDR1 LGHNA, CDR2 YSLEER. J was trimmed by 5 bases and V by 4 bases; bases with no gene match: 7. CDR3 length equals 15 residues. CDR3 sequence reads: CASSPGTGVRETQYF. In DNA, the CDR3 is TGCGCCAGCAGCCCTGGGACAGGGGTTAGGGAGACCCAGTACTTC.

V usage is TRBV7-3 and J usage is TRBJ2-2, with a tentative D call TRBD1 (6 bases). Germline lookup yields CDR1 SGHTA and CDR2 FQGTGA. The length of the CDR3 is 16 residues. The germline V and J ends were trimmed by 3 bases and 2 bases, with 13 bases remaining between them. In DNA form, the CDR3 reads TGTGCCAGCAGCTTTGACGGGACATACAACACCGGGGAGCTGTTTTTT. Protein sequence: CASSFDGTYNTGELFF. The complete variable domain, with remaining parts taken from reference TRBV7-3 and TRBJ2-2, reads GAGVSQTPSNKVTEKGKYVELRCDPISGHTALYWYRQSLGQGPEFLIYFQGTGAADDSGLPNDRFFAVRPEGSVSTLKIQRTERGDSAVYLCASSFDGTYNTGELFFGEGSRLTVL.

This clonotype was counted ten times or more. The chain uses TRBV9 and TRBJ1-5; TRBD1 is a possible D gene (6 bases). V lost 0 bases, J lost 5 bases, and 12 bases lay in between. Germline V gene lookup returns CDR1 SGDLS and CDR2 YYNGEE. The CDR3 contains 15 residues. In DNA, the CDR3 is TGTGCCAGCAGCGTAGATCAGGGGAAGGATCAGCCCCAGCATTTT. It encodes CASSVDQGKDQPQHF.

Turning to this clonotype: An end of the junction does not agree with germline; a read error may underlie this. The V gene is TRBV5-3, the J gene TRBJ2-2, with 9 bases that match TRBD1. TRBV5-3 is classed as an ORF, of uncertain function. The CDR3 sequence is 18 residues long. The CDR3 protein is CASSLLGGTGSFAGELFF. CDR3 coding DNA: TGTGCCAGCAGCTTGTTAGGTGGGACAGGGAGTTTCGCCGGGGAGCTGTTTTTT.

In the case of this clonotype: It may be a read error: a sequence one base away is much more abundant. The V and J genes are TRBV27 and TRBJ2-2; D gene uncertain. This CDR3 has 13 amino acids. The germline gives CDR1 MNHEY, CDR2 SMNVEV (reference sequence). CDR3 protein: CAGSLRGAGELFF. The CDR3 DNA is TGTGCCGGCAGTTTAAGAGGCGCCGGGGAGCTGTTTTTT.

This clonotype was counted at least ten times. The CDR3, as DNA: TGTGCCAGCAGTTACTCGTCGATAGTGTACACCGGGGAGCTGTTTTTT. Translation: CASSYSSIVYTGELFF. The chain uses TRBV6-2 or TRBV6-3 and TRBJ2-2; D not certain. The length of the CDR3 is 16 residues. Trimming removed 0 bases at V and 3 bases at J, with 11 bases between. Germline V gene data show CDR1 as MNHEY and CDR2 as SVGEGT.

Written as DNA, the CDR3 is TGCGCCAGCAGCCAAGATGGGGGGCAGGGGGCGAACTATGGCTACACCTTC. Amino acid sequence: CASSQDGGQGANYGYTF. The chain employs TRBV4-3 and TRBJ1-2; 8 nucleotides agree with TRBD1. V trimming: 0 bases; J trimming: 2 bases; junction bases outside the gene matches: 8. Germline CDR1 reads LGHNA; CDR2 reads YSLEER. The CDR3 runs 17 residues.

Details on this clonotype: The missing conserved phenylalanine or tryptophan at the end of this CDR3 makes a read error likely. The rearrangement links TRBV7-9 to TRBJ2-1; TRBD1 matches 10 bases. This CDR3 spans 15 amino acids. V was pared by 5 bases and J by 8 bases, with 9 bases of the junction left unmatched. CDR1 is SEHNR and CDR2 is FQNEAQ in the germline V gene (reference sequence). In nucleotides, the CDR3 is TGTGCCAGCAGCAATGACAGGGGGCCCTGGTATGAGCAGTTCATC. Protein sequence: CASSNDRGPWYEQFI.